Presented here are 7 T cell receptor beta chains from one specimen sequenced in a study of CD8+CD57+ T cells in acquired aplastic anemia. Those patients picked for sequencing had displayed CD8+CD57+ cell expansion on flow cytometry. CDR3 and TCR beta VDJ profiling relied on a genomic DNA template. TCRdb re-analysed the reads in MiXCR, keeping a single row per CDR3 protein. The data contain about 190,000 distinct CDR3 sequences, 48% of them singletons. Input material: sorted CD4+, CD8+, or CD8+CD57+ T cells (not recorded which) from PBMCs. These receptors were collected from a human donor with aplastic anemia.

The chain employs TRBV25-1 and TRBJ1-2; 11 bases map to TRBD1. V trimming: 9 bases; J trimming: 7 bases; junction bases outside the gene matches: 10. Looked up from germline, CDR1 is MGHDK and CDR2 is SYGVNS. The CDR3 length is 14 residues. The CDR3 here is CARVQDRGRGGYTF. DNA for the CDR3: TGTGCCAGAGTCCAGGACAGGGGGCGCGGTGGCTACACCTTC.

The chain is built from TRBV5-1 and TRBJ1-1; 8 bases agree with TRBD1. The CDR3 has 16 amino acids. The germline V gene has CDR1 SGHRS and CDR2 YFSETQ. J lost 0 bases, V lost 0 bases, and 4 bases had no gene match. The CDR3 is CASSLVAGGMNTEAFF. In nucleotides, the CDR3 is TGCGCCAGCAGCTTGGTCGCAGGGGGCATGAACACTGAAGCTTTCTTT.

In its sample, this clonotype was seen a few times. This sequence joins TRBV10-2 and TRBJ1-1; no reliable D call. The germline CDR1 and CDR2 sequences are WSHSY and SAAADI. With 8 bases removed from V and 0 bases from J, the gap between germline ends came to 10 bases. CDR3 length equals 13 residues. The CDR3 DNA reads as TGCGCCAGCCTTGAGCAGATGAACACTGAAGCTTTCTTT. Encoded protein: CASLEQMNTEAFF.

Concerning this clonotype: This could be a read error, since a much larger clone is one nucleotide away. The rearrangement links TRBV7-4 to TRBJ1-1; TRBD1 aligns across 7 bases. Germline loops: CDR1 SGHVT, CDR2 SQSDAQ. Unmatched junction bases numbered 9, after V lost 7 bases and J lost 4 bases. CDR3 size: 14 residues. This chain's CDR3 is CASKLTGLGTEAFF. Written as DNA, the CDR3 is TGTGCCAGCAAGCTGACAGGGTTAGGCACTGAAGCTTTCTTT.

The V and J genes are TRBV19 and TRBJ1-1; 8 bases line up with TRBD1. Germline-derived CDR1 and CDR2 are LNHDA and SQIVND (reference sequence). The CDR3 has 16 residues. The J segment lost 1 base and the V segment lost 1 base, leaving 5 bases of the junction unmatched. The CDR3 DNA reads as TGTGCCAGTAGTATAGGTACCGGGACAGGGAACACTGAAGCTTTCTTT. Amino acid sequence: CASSIGTGTGNTEAFF.

The chain has TRBV7-6 and TRBJ2-7, with TRBD2 identical over 8 bases. Germline loops: CDR1 SGHVS, CDR2 FNYEAQ. This CDR3 is built from 14 residues. The ends lost 0 bases at V and 5 bases at J; junction bases unmatched: 3. The CDR3, as DNA: TGTGCCAGCAGCTTAGCCCGGACTAGCCACGAGCAGTACTTC. Its protein product is CASSLARTSHEQYF.

In this sample, this clonotype turned up once. The chain joins TRBV2 to TRBJ2-2, with D possibly TRBD2 on 5 matching bases. CDR1 SNHLY and CDR2 FYNNEI come from the germline V gene. V was shortened by 6 bases and J by 4 bases, with 9 bases between the two germline ends. This CDR3 has 13 amino acids. The CDR3 loop reads CASRDGGTGELFF. In nucleotides, the CDR3 is TGTGCCAGCAGAGATGGAGGCACCGGGGAGCTGTTTTTT. The variable domain in full, with the rest retrieved from reference TRBV2 and TRBJ2-2, is EPEVTQTPSHQVTQMGQEVILRCVPISNHLYFYWYRQILGQKVEFLVSFYNNEISEKSEIFDDQFSVERPDGSNFTLKIRSTKLEDSAMYFCASRDGGTGELFFGEGSRLTVL.